The present T cell receptor beta chain was sequenced within a study of immune cell composition in non-small cell lung cancer. This clone appeared a few times. Profiling relied on immunoSEQ multiplex PCR, and the TCRdb table lists in-frame clones only, not all of them. Among roughly 3,200 clones listed, over 60% were seen once. V gave up 9 bases and J gave up 1 base; unmatched junction bases: 4. This CDR3 contains 13 residues. Germline V lookup: CDR1 LNHDA, CDR2 SQIVND (reference sequence). Sequencing was done on a sample of lung tumor tissue. The J gene is TRBJ2-5, the V gene TRBV19; 8 bases map to TRBD2. The sequence derives from a human donor with non-small cell lung cancer. In DNA form, the CDR3 reads TGTGCCAGCACTCGGGGGGGCCAAGAGACCCAGTACTTC. This translates into CASTRGGQETQYF.